Below, one T cell receptor (beta chain) is given with its context. This entry is derived from a study of OX40 agonist ivuxolimab in advanced cancers. Study-level background: Treatment received earlier with anti-PD-1, anti-PD-L1 or anti-CTLA-4 agents was allowed, and over 35% had some.

The germline gives CDR1 MNHNS, CDR2 SASEGT. Trimming removed 2 bases at V and 8 bases at J, with 18 bases between. This CDR3 has 15 amino acids. This table comes from immunoSEQ multiplex PCR, and its TCRdb copy is limited to in-frame clones, with some not included. The repertoire holds fewer than 90,000 clones, roughly nine tenths seen once, with roughly 2.1% in the top ten. The origin of this receptor is an adult with an advanced solid tumor such as melanoma, head and neck, liver or kidney cancer. The sample was CD4+ or CD8+ T cells sorted from blood, taken in a trial of the OX40 agonist ivuxolimab. V and J are TRBV6-1 and TRBJ2-5; D is perhaps TRBD2 (5 bases). The CDR3 nucleotides read TGTGCCAGCAGTGAATACACTGGAGGCAAGAGAACCCAGTACTTC. Translated, it gives CASSEYTGGKRTQYF.